The source of this T cell receptor (beta chain) is a study of T cells after yellow fever vaccination. The wider study: The fractions with low cell numbers were processed using SMART-Seq v4 Ultra Low Input.

Study results and limitations: Faster peaking, at day 5 versus 15, marked a secondary response that was weaker. Just a small share of clonotypes turned up in the CD4 compartment as well as the CD8 compartment.

Details on this clonotype: The target antigen is unknown.

V was cut by 6 bases and J by 0 bases, with 12 bases left in between. The CDR3 totals 14 residues. Germline V lookup: CDR1 DFQATT, CDR2 SNEGSKA (reference sequence). TCRdb fed the 5' RACE reads into MiXCR, producing one record per CDR3 protein. This sample has 550,000 or so distinct CDR3 sequences, with over 15% found just once. Sample: PBMCs, taken 15 days after the yellow fever booster vaccination. The clonotype was recovered from a man aged 25 to 40 who received the YFV17D yellow fever vaccine. The gene calls are TRBV20-1 and TRBJ2-4; D may match TRBD1 or TRBD2 (6 bases each). The DNA of the CDR3 is TGCAGTGCAACACAGGGACTAGCCAAAAACATTCAGTACTTC. Translated: CSATQGLAKNIQYF.